The 20 T cell receptor beta chains below all came from one sample that was sequenced in a study of immune cell composition in non-small cell lung cancer. Data came from immunoSEQ multiplex PCR; TCRdb stores just in-frame clones and leaves some out. The sample consists of under 2,500 clones, roughly 79% of them appearing once. The sequenced material came from lung tumor tissue. All receptors derive from a human donor with non-small cell lung cancer.

This clone was recorded a few times. The chain couples TRBV5-1 to TRBJ2-2, with D perhaps matching TRBD2 (5 bases). The CDR3 spans 13 residues. V shed 2 bases and J shed 5 bases, with 7 bases lying between them. Germline CDR1 is SGHRS and CDR2 is YFSETQ. CDR3 amino acids: CASSFGGTGELFF. As DNA, the CDR3 is TGCGCCAGCAGCTTCGGCGGGACCGGGGAGCTGTTTTTT.

Comment on this clone: At one of its ends the junction is not consistent with the germline gene, which may arise from a read error. V usage is TRBV19 and J usage is TRBJ2-1; unclear D gene. The CDR3 runs 13 residues. CDR1 and CDR2 (germline): LNHDA, SQIVND (reference sequence). The CDR3 nucleotides are TGTGCCAGTAGTATCCCCCCCTATAATGAGCAGTTCTTC. This gives the protein CASSIPPYNEQFF.

The chain is built from TRBV29-1 and TRBJ2-2; 10 bases map to TRBD2. Germline V lookup: CDR1 SQVTM, CDR2 ANQGSEA. Unmatched junction bases numbered 4, after V lost 3 bases and J lost 3 bases. The CDR3 is made up of 15 amino acids. The CDR3 protein is CSVERTSGYTGELFF. The CDR3 DNA reads TGCAGCGTTGAGAGGACTAGCGGATACACCGGGGAGCTGTTTTTT.

This chain links TRBV2 with TRBJ1-3; D is perhaps TRBD1 (6 bases). Trimming pared 6 bases from V and 3 bases from J, leaving 12 bases between. The CDR3 runs to 14 residues. The V gene's germline CDR1 is SNHLY and CDR2 FYNNEI. The DNA for the CDR3 is TGTGCCAGCAGAGAGGACAGAGTTGGAAACACCATATATTTT. Protein sequence: CASREDRVGNTIYF.

This sequence joins TRBV2 and TRBJ1-1; 7 bases are shared with TRBD1. Germline V gene data show CDR1 as SNHLY and CDR2 as FYNNEI. The CDR3 is made up of 14 amino acids. Trimming cost V 6 bases and J 1 base; bases outside gene matches: 5. CDR3 region: CASRNRGQNTEAFF. Here the CDR3 DNA reads TGTGCCAGCAGGAACAGGGGCCAGAACACTGAAGCTTTCTTT.

J is TRBJ2-2 and V is TRBV11-2; 9 positions match TRBD1. Per the germline V gene, CDR1 is SGHAT and CDR2 is FQNNGV. Unmatched junction bases numbered 5, after V lost 5 bases and J lost 4 bases. The CDR3 loop spans 15 amino acids. For the CDR3, the DNA is TGTGCCAGCAGCCTTAGACAGGGGGGCACCGGGGAGCTGTTTTTT. It codes for CASSLRQGGTGELFF.

The chain is built from TRBV30 and TRBJ1-5, with D unclear. Germline CDR1 is GTSNPN and CDR2 is SVGIG (reference sequence). This CDR3 contains 13 residues. V gave up 0 bases and J gave up 6 bases, with 9 bases separating them. This CDR3 reads CAWSVTSSQPQHF. As DNA, the CDR3 is TGTGCCTGGAGTGTTACATCATCTCAGCCCCAGCATTTT.

This chain uses TRBV27 with TRBJ1-6; TRBD1 is a possible D gene (5 bases). CDR3 length equals 13 residues. Trimming stripped 8 bases from V and 14 bases from J, with 19 bases between. Germline V lookup: CDR1 MNHEY, CDR2 SMNVEV (reference sequence). As DNA, the CDR3 is TGTGCCAGCGGGAAAAACGGGGGGGAGGCCCTCCACTTT. It codes for CASGKNGGEALHF.

This chain joins TRBV6-5 and TRBJ2-5; TRBD1 aligns across 9 bases. In germline, CDR1 is MNHEY, CDR2 SVGAGI. V shed 2 bases, J shed 5 bases, and the junction held 6 bases outside the gene matches. The CDR3 loop spans 15 amino acids. The CDR3 is CASSYVDRGRETQYF. CDR3 bases: TGTGCCAGCAGTTACGTCGACAGGGGGAGGGAGACCCAGTACTTC.

This chain uses TRBV15 with TRBJ2-7; D remains ambiguous. The CDR3 has 15 residues. Germline assignment: CDR1 LNHNV and CDR2 YYDKDF (reference sequence). V lost 2 bases and J 5 bases, leaving 16 bases between the germline ends. The CDR3 nucleotides read TGTGCCACCAGCAGAATCGACGGGTTTTTCGACGAGCAGTACTTC. It encodes CATSRIDGFFDEQYF.

V usage is TRBV19 and J usage is TRBJ2-5; D is undetermined. This CDR3 region has 13 residues. From germline, CDR1 is LNHDA and CDR2 SQIVND (reference sequence). V lost 6 bases, J lost 4 bases, and 12 bases lay in between. CDR3 DNA sequence: TGTGCCAGTAGACATGATCGAAGAGAGACCCAGTACTTC. It translates to CASRHDRRETQYF.

The V gene is TRBV7-8, the J gene TRBJ2-4, with D unresolved. The V and J ends lost 1 base and 11 bases respectively, with 9 bases between them. Germline V lookup: CDR1 SGHVS, CDR2 FQNEAQ. The CDR3 spans 12 residues. CDR3 bases: TGTGCCAGCAGCTTAGAGAGTTCTGTTCAGTACTTC. This gives the protein CASSLESSVQYF.

V is TRBV5-8 and J is TRBJ2-1, with TRBD2 identical over 10 bases. The J segment lost 7 bases and the V segment lost 5 bases, leaving 15 bases of the junction unmatched. This CDR3 has 17 residues. Germline V lookup: CDR1 SGHTS, CDR2 YDEGEE. The CDR3 spells CASSFPGLASWGNEQFF. CDR3 nucleotide sequence: TGTGCCAGCAGTTTTCCGGGACTAGCGTCCTGGGGGAATGAGCAGTTCTTC. Complete variable domain (other parts from reference TRBV5-8 and TRBJ2-1): EAGVTQSPTHLIKTRGQQATLRCSPISGHTSVYWYQQALGLGLQFLLWYDEGEERNRGNFPPRFSGRQFPNYSSELNVNALELEDSALYLCASSFPGLASWGNEQFFGPGTRLTVL.

V is TRBV11-2 and J is TRBJ2-7; D is uncertain. The CDR3 is 11 residues long. Germline values: CDR1 SGHAT, CDR2 FQNNGV. V gave up 5 bases and J gave up 3 bases, with 5 bases separating them. This CDR3 is CASSTYYEQYF. Here the CDR3 DNA reads TGTGCCAGCAGCACCTACTACGAGCAGTACTTC.

The chain is built from TRBV5-1 and TRBJ2-3, with D possibly matching TRBD2 (5 bases). Between the trimmed V and J ends, which lost 6 bases and 0 bases, there was a span of 14 bases. This CDR3 contains 15 residues. Germline-derived CDR1 and CDR2 are SGHRS and YFSETQ. This CDR3 is CASNNPAGSTDTQYF. CDR3 bases: TGCGCCAGCAATAATCCGGCGGGTAGCACAGATACGCAGTATTTT.

The CDR3 DNA sequence: TGTGCCAGCAGCCAACCCAAGACAGGCAGGAACACCGGGGAGCTGTTTTTT. This gives the protein CASSQPKTGRNTGELFF. V usage is TRBV14 and J usage is TRBJ2-2, with a possible D match to TRBD1 (6 bases). Trimming left V 2 bases short and J 1 base short, with 14 bases between. CDR1 and CDR2 (germline): SGHDN, FVKESK. This CDR3 region has 17 residues.

This rearrangement joins TRBV9 to TRBJ1-2, with 9 bases fitting TRBD1. This CDR3 has 15 amino acids. The germline gives CDR1 SGDLS, CDR2 YYNGEE. J gave up 7 bases and V 4 bases, and 11 bases lay outside the gene matches. CDR3 coding DNA: TGTGCCAGCAGCTTCCTCCTACAGGGGGCCTCTGGCTACACCTTC. This encodes CASSFLLQGASGYTF.

This chain connects TRBV6-1 to TRBJ1-5, with D possibly TRBD1 on 5 matching bases. V lost 4 bases to trimming and J lost 2 bases, with 18 bases between them. Germline loops: CDR1 MNHNS, CDR2 SASEGT. This CDR3 is built from 17 residues. Here the CDR3 reads CASSVTPRAQGNQPQHF. The CDR3 coding sequence is TGTGCCAGCAGTGTCACCCCCAGGGCCCAGGGCAATCAGCCCCAGCATTTT.

The chain is built from TRBV11-3 and TRBJ2-1, with 8 positions matching TRBD2. The CDR3 extends over 15 amino acids. The germline V gene encodes CDR1 SGHNT and CDR2 YENEEA. Losses at the gene ends were 4 bases for V and 5 bases for J; bases not matched to a gene: 7. Here the CDR3 reads CASSSSGRGNNEQFF. The CDR3 nucleotides are TGTGCCAGCAGCTCAAGCGGGAGAGGAAACAATGAGCAGTTCTTC.

This clone appeared a single time. The chain links TRBV5-1 to TRBJ2-3; a possible D gene is TRBD2 (6 bases). V was pared by 4 bases and J by 4 bases, with 10 bases between. This CDR3 is built from 13 residues. In germline, CDR1 is SGHRS, CDR2 YFSETQ. The CDR3 nucleotides read TGCGCCAGCAGCCGGAGGGCCGCAGATACGCAGTATTTT. Translating gives CASSRRAADTQYF.